The rows below give T cell receptor beta chains drawn from one sample of a study of blood T cells in healthy people across ages. TCRdb re-analysed the 5' RACE reads in MiXCR, keeping a single row per CDR3 protein. Seen here are about 800,000 distinct CDR3 sequences, about 46% observed once, and the top ten hold 18%. What was sequenced was blood. The receptor set was obtained from a man aged 80 or over in good health. Each CDR3 is given with its conserved first and last residue. Each record gives: CDR3 protein, CDR3 DNA, V gene, D gene, J gene, clone size. The D gene is left open where the match is weak. For some rows the clone size is stated as once, few or many, or as a class when expanded; others skip it.

CATSDSTGIETRYF,TGTGCCACCAGTGACTCTACAGGGATAGAGACCCGGTACTTC,TRBV24-1,-,TRBJ2-5,-
CASSVQGGREQFF,TGTGCCAGCAGTGTACAGGGCGGTCGTGAGCAGTTCTTC,TRBV6-4,-,TRBJ2-1,-
CASSESRGPRTDTQYF,TGCGCCAGCAGTGAGTCACGGGGGCCGCGCACAGATACGCAGTATTTT,TRBV10-1,-,TRBJ2-3,-
CASSLGAPGNQPQHF,TGCGCCAGCAGCTTGGGGGCCCCGGGCAATCAGCCCCAGCATTTT,TRBV5-1,-,TRBJ1-5,-
CASSHGLGQGVGETQYF,TGTGCCAGCAGCCATGGTCTCGGACAGGGCGTGGGGGAGACCCAGTACTTC,TRBV3-1,TRBD1,TRBJ2-5,-
CATSDPNQPQHF,TGTGCCACCAGTGACCCCAATCAGCCCCAGCATTTT,TRBV24-1,-,TRBJ1-5,-
CSGGGGSADTQYF,TGCAGCGGGGGAGGCGGCTCAGCAGATACGCAGTATTTT,TRBV29-1,-,TRBJ2-3,-
CASSQRFQRDNNEQFF,TGTGCCAGCAGCCAAAGATTCCAGCGGGACAACAATGAGCAGTTCTTC,TRBV4-2,-,TRBJ2-1,-
CSVARGGAYNEQFF,TGCAGCGTGGCGAGAGGGGGTGCTTACAATGAGCAGTTCTTC,TRBV29-1,-,TRBJ2-1,-
CATSGSGIYNEQFF,TGTGCCACCAGTGGAAGCGGGATCTACAATGAGCAGTTCTTC,TRBV24-1,TRBD2,TRBJ2-1,-
CASSQAGGDPYEQYF,TGTGCCAGCAGCCAAGCGGGAGGCGACCCCTACGAGCAGTACTTC,TRBV3-1,TRBD2,TRBJ2-7,-
CASSPRASGTNEQFF,TGTGCCAGCAGCCCCCGGGCTAGCGGGACCAATGAGCAGTTCTTC,TRBV7-6,TRBD2,TRBJ2-1,-
CASSYRPGSADTQYF,TGTGCCAGCAGTTACCGGCCAGGGTCAGCAGATACGCAGTATTTT,TRBV6-5,-,TRBJ2-3,-
CASSQSGGNEQYF,TGTGCCAGCAGCCAGAGTGGGGGGAACGAGCAGTACTTC,TRBV3-1,-,TRBJ2-7,few
CASSLTGQGVYNEQYF,TGCGCCAGCAGCTTGACCGGACAGGGGGTCTACAATGAGCAGTACTTC,TRBV5-1,TRBD1,TRBJ2-7,once
CASRAGDNQPQHF,TGTGCCAGCAGGGCAGGGGACAATCAGCCCCAGCATTTT,TRBV25-1,-,TRBJ1-5,-
CASSLSWDNSPLHF,TGTGCCAGCAGCTTAAGTTGGGATAATTCACCCCTCCACTTT,TRBV7-9,-,TRBJ1-6,-
CASGAGGNYGQFF,TGTGCCAGCGGAGCGGGAGGTAACTACGGGCAGTTCTTC,TRBV7-9,TRBD2,TRBJ2-1,-
CASSLDIGADTQYF,TGTGCCAGCAGCTTAGATATAGGGGCAGATACGCAGTATTTT,TRBV7-2,-,TRBJ2-3,few
CSASPSGETQYF,TGCAGTGCTAGTCCTAGTGGAGAGACCCAGTACTTC,TRBV20-1,-,TRBJ2-5,-
CASSLGPLGYGYTF,TGTGCCAGCAGTCTCGGCCCCCTGGGCTATGGCTACACCTTC,TRBV27,-,TRBJ1-2,-
CASSLAGYSSYNEQFF,TGTGCCAGCAGCTTAGCAGGGTATAGCTCCTACAATGAGCAGTTCTTC,TRBV7-2,-,TRBJ2-1,few
CASSLETSQERLTQYF,TGCGCCAGCAGCTTGGAGACTAGCCAAGAGCGTCTTACGCAGTATTTT,TRBV5-1,TRBD2,TRBJ2-3,few
CASSAQRERDDTQYF,TGTGCCAGCAGCGCTCAGCGGGAGCGGGACGATACGCAGTATTTT,TRBV25-1,TRBD2,TRBJ2-3,few
CASSLAVTSAGELFF,TGCGCCAGCAGCTTGGCGGTGACTAGCGCCGGGGAGCTGTTTTTT,TRBV5-1,TRBD2,TRBJ2-2,-
CASSVSGREDTQYF,TGTGCCAGCTCAGTGAGCGGGAGGGAAGATACGCAGTATTTT,TRBV18,TRBD2,TRBJ2-3,-
CSARGGEETQYF,TGCAGTGCTAGGGGTGGGGAAGAGACCCAGTACTTC,TRBV20-1,-,TRBJ2-5,many
CASSIDGQGALGTQYF,TGTGCCAGTAGTATAGACGGACAGGGGGCTCTAGGTACGCAGTATTTT,TRBV19,TRBD1,TRBJ2-3,-
CSARLDREAFF,TGCAGTGCTAGATTGGACAGAGAAGCTTTCTTT,TRBV20-1,-,TRBJ1-1,-
CASSPTGGMPLSSGANVLTF,TGCGCCAGCAGCCCAACGGGGGGGATGCCCCTATCCTCTGGGGCCAACGTCCTGACTTTC,TRBV4-3,TRBD2,TRBJ2-6,few
CASSDSGTGYTDTQYF,TGTGCCAGCAGTGACTCCGGGACAGGCTACACAGATACGCAGTATTTT,TRBV6-1,TRBD1,TRBJ2-3,-
CASSSPHRSNTQYF,TGTGCCAGCAGTTCCCCCCACAGGTCAAATACGCAGTATTTT,TRBV28,-,TRBJ2-3,few
CASSLGRAPRNTQYF,TGCGCCAGCAGCTTGGGACGGGCCCCCCGGAATACGCAGTATTTT,TRBV5-1,-,TRBJ2-3,few
CASSRGTGRSEQFF,TGTGCCAGCAGCCGGGGGACAGGGAGGAGTGAGCAGTTCTTC,TRBV12-3/TRBV12-4,TRBD1,TRBJ2-1,-
CSAVGRQETQYF,TGCAGCGCAGTGGGACGGCAAGAGACCCAGTACTTC,TRBV29-1,-,TRBJ2-5,-
CASSPAGGRGIDEQFF,TGTGCCAGCAGCCCGGCGGGAGGGCGAGGGATCGATGAGCAGTTCTTC,TRBV7-2,TRBD2,TRBJ2-1,many
CASDQLAGRNYEQFF,TGTGCCAGTGACCAACTAGCGGGAAGAAATTATGAGCAGTTCTTC,TRBV2,TRBD2,TRBJ2-1,many
CASRPGTQTTDTQYF,TGTGCCAGCAGGCCCGGGACTCAAACCACAGATACGCAGTATTTT,TRBV9,-,TRBJ2-3,-
CAAKSVTGEQYF,TGTGCCGCCAAATCGGTCACGGGGGAGCAGTACTTC,TRBV24-1,-,TRBJ2-4,-
CASSSPRDRGYNEQFF,TGTGCCAGCAGCTCCCCCCGGGACAGGGGATACAATGAGCAGTTCTTC,TRBV7-9,TRBD1,TRBJ2-1,many
CASSLTGTNVDEQYF,TGCGCCAGCAGCTTGACGGGGACCAACGTCGACGAGCAGTACTTC,TRBV5-1,-,TRBJ2-7,few
CSAILAGGRLDTQYF,TGCAGTGCTATTTTAGCGGGAGGGCGCTTAGATACGCAGTATTTT,TRBV20-1,TRBD2,TRBJ2-3,-
CASSVDPGQSETQYF,TGTGCCAGCAGCGTAGATCCGGGGCAGAGCGAGACCCAGTACTTC,TRBV9,-,TRBJ2-5,few
CASSQGPGQGAFLVYGYTF,TGTGCCAGCAGCCAGGGTCCGGGACAGGGGGCCTTTTTAGTCTATGGCTACACCTTC,TRBV3-1,TRBD1,TRBJ1-2,few
CASSVQGGMVYNEQFF,TGTGCCAGCAGCGTACAGGGAGGTATGGTCTACAATGAGCAGTTCTTC,TRBV7-9,-,TRBJ2-1,few
CSARDSRGLLNSYNEQFF,TGCAGTGCTAGAGATTCCCGTGGACTCCTCAATTCCTACAATGAGCAGTTCTTC,TRBV20-1,-,TRBJ2-1,few
CASSDKEVDTQYF,TGTGCCAGCAGTGACAAGGAGGTTGATACGCAGTATTTT,TRBV6-2/TRBV6-3,-,TRBJ2-3,few
CVSSLEGRDKNIQYF,TGCGTCAGCAGCTTGGAGGGAAGGGACAAAAACATTCAGTACTTC,TRBV5-1,-,TRBJ2-4,few
CASSYPGSTYEQYF,TGTGCCAGCAGTTACCCCGGGAGTACCTACGAGCAGTACTTC,TRBV6-6,-,TRBJ2-7,-
CSVLGRLADTQYF,TGCAGCGTTCTGGGTCGGCTTGCAGATACGCAGTATTTT,TRBV29-1,-,TRBJ2-3,-